The T cell receptor (beta chain) described here comes from a study of blood T cell repertoires in COVID-19. Data came from immunoSEQ multiplex PCR; TCRdb stores just in-frame clones and leaves some out. In the table there are about 210,000 clones, around 80% of which are singletons. Germline V CDR1 and CDR2: SGHAT, FQNNGV. V was trimmed by 0 bases and J by 7 bases, leaving 13 bases between them. The CDR3 runs to 16 residues. This clonotype originated in a woman aged 40 to 49 with acute or convalescent COVID-19. This chain links TRBV11-2 with TRBJ1-6; no clear D. The sequencing sample was made of peripheral blood. In DNA, the CDR3 is TGTGCCAGCAGCTTAGATCGCGGCACGATAAATTCACCCCTCCACTTT. Translating gives CASSLDRGTINSPLHF. The full variable domain, completed using reference TRBV11-2 and TRBJ1-6, is EAGVAQSPRYKIIEKRQSVAFWCNPISGHATLYWYQQILGQGPKLLIQFQNNGVVDDSQLPKDRFSAERLKGVDSTLKIQPAKLEDSAVYLCASSLDRGTINSPLHFGNGTRLTVT.